This T cell receptor beta chain emerged from a study of PD-1 blockade in classical Hodgkin lymphoma. On the study more broadly: With a 2-week interval, patients received intravenous nivolumab at 3 mg/kg. Notes on the study in general: After ASCT, patients who started nivolumab under 1 year later were excluded.

A word on this clone: What it binds is not known.

The V gene's germline CDR1 is SGHNT and CDR2 YENEEA. The germline V and J ends were trimmed by 5 bases and 3 bases, with 11 bases remaining between them. CDR3 length: 13 amino acids. Following autologous stem cell transplantation, relapse occurred in every patient, and exposure to brentuximab vedotin varied. Libraries were prepared by immunoSEQ multiplex PCR; TCRdb keeps only in-frame clonotypes and omits some of them. In the table there are some 25,000 clones, approximately 80% of which are singletons. This chain links TRBV11-3 with TRBJ2-7; D ambiguous. The sample consisted of peripheral blood mononuclear cells (PBMCs), taken before the second cycle of nivolumab. The sequence was collected from a human donor with classical Hodgkin lymphoma. The CDR3 here is CASSANLDYEQYF. The CDR3 coding sequence is TGTGCCAGCAGCGCTAACCTCGACTACGAGCAGTACTTC.